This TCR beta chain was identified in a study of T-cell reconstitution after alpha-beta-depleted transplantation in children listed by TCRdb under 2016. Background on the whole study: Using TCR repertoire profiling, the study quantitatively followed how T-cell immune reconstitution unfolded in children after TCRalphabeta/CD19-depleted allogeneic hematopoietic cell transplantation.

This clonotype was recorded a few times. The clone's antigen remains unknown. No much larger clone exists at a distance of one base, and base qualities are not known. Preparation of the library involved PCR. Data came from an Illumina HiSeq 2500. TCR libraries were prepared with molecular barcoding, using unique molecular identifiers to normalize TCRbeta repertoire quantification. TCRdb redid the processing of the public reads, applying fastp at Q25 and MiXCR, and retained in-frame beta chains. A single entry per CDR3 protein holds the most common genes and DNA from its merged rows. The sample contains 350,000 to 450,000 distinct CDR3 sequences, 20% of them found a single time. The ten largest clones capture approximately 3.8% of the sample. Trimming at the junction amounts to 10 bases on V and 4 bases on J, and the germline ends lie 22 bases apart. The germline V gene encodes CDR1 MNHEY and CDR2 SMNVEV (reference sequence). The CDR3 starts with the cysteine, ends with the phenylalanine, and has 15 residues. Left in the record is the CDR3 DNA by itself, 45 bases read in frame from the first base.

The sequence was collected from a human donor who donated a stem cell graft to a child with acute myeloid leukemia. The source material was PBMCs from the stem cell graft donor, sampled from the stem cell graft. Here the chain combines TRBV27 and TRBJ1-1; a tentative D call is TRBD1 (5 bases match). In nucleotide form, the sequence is TGTGCCACCTTCCCGAATTCGGGACTGGGCACTGAAGCTTTCTTT. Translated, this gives CATFPNSGLGTEAFF.